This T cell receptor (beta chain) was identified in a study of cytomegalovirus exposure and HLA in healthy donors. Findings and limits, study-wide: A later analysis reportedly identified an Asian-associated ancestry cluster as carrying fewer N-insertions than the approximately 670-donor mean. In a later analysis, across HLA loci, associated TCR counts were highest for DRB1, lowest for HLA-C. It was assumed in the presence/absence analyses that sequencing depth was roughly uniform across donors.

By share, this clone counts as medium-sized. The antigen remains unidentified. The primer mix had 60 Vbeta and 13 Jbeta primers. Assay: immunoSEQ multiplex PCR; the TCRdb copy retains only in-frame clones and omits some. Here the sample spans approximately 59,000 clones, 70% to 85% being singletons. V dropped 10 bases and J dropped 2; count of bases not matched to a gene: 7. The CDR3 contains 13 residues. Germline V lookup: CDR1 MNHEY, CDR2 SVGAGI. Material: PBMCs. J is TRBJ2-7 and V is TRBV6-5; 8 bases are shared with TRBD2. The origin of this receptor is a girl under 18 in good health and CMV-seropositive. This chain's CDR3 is CATKLAGPYEQYF. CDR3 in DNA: TGTGCCACCAAATTAGCGGGACCCTACGAGCAGTACTTC.